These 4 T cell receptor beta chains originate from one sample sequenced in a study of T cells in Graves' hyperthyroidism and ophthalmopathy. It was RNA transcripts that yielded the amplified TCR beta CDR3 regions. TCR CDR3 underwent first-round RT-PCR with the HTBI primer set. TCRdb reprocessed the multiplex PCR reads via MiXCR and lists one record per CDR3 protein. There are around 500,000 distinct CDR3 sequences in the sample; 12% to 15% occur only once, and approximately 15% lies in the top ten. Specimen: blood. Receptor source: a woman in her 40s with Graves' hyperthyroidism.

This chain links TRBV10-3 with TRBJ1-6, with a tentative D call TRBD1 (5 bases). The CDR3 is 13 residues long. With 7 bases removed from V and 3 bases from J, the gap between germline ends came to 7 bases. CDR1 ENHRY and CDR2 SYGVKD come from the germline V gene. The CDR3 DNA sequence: TGTGCCATCAAAGGGGACTATAATTCACCCCTCCACTTT. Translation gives CAIKGDYNSPLHF.

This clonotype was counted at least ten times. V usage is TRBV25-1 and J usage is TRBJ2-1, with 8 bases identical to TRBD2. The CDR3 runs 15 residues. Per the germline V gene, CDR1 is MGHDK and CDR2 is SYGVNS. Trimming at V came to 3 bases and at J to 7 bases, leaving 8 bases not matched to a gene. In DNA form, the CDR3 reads TGTGCCAGCAGTGAGACTAGCCGGGGGGGGAATGAGCAGTTCTTC. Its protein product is CASSETSRGGNEQFF.

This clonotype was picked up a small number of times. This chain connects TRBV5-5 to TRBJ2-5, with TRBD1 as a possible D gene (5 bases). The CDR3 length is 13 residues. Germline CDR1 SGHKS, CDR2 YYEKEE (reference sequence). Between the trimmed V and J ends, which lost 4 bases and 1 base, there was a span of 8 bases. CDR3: CASSLDIQETQYF. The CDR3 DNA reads TGTGCCAGCAGCCTGGACATCCAAGAGACCCAGTACTTC.

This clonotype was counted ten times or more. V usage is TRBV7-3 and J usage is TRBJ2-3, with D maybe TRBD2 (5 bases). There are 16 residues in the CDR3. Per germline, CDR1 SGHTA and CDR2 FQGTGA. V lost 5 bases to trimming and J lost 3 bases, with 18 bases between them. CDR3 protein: CASSHRGGYGTDTQYF. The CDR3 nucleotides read TGTGCCAGCAGCCACCGAGGAGGATATGGGACAGATACGCAGTATTTT. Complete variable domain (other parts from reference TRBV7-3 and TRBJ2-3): GAGVSQTPSNKVTEKGKYVELRCDPISGHTALYWYRQSLGQGPEFLIYFQGTGAADDSGLPNDRFFAVRPEGSVSTLKIQRTERGDSAVYLCASSHRGGYGTDTQYFGPGTRLTVL.